The rows below give T cell receptor beta chains drawn from one sample of a study of T-cell reconstitution after alpha-beta-depleted transplantation in children. TCRdb ran MiXCR on the PCR reads and lists one entry per CDR3 protein. The top ten hold roughly 27% of the sample, which has fewer than 500,000 distinct CDR3 sequences, roughly two fifths seen once. The sample here was PBMCs, taken before TCRalphabeta/CD19-depleted stem cell transplant. Receptors originate from a girl aged 2-9 years with aplastic anemia, due to receive a stem cell transplant. The CDR3 runs from the conserved cysteine through the conserved F or W.

J gene: TRBJ2-6
V gene: TRBV5-1
CDR3 protein: CASSDDKAGTNVLTF

J gene: TRBJ2-3
V gene: TRBV20-1
CDR3 protein: CSAYSGRATDTQYF

J gene: TRBJ1-1
V gene: TRBV10-3
CDR3 protein: CAISPSGGGTEAFF

J gene: TRBJ1-4
V gene: TRBV4-1
CDR3 protein: CASSQIGQGGGEKLFF

J gene: TRBJ1-1
V gene: TRBV4-3
CDR3 protein: CASSHGPINTEAFF

J gene: TRBJ2-7
V gene: TRBV18
CDR3 protein: CASSPPGGSSYEQYF

J gene: TRBJ2-1
V gene: TRBV7-3
CDR3 protein: CASSSGLGGNEQFF

J gene: TRBJ2-5
V gene: TRBV20-1
CDR3 protein: CSATFHPGRGPETQYF

J gene: TRBJ2-3
V gene: TRBV6-5
CDR3 protein: CASSYSGLDPDTQYF

J gene: TRBJ1-3
V gene: TRBV5-1
CDR3 protein: CASSFSTDSGNTIYF

J gene: TRBJ2-3
V gene: TRBV6-1
CDR3 protein: CASSQARGVGTDTQYF

J gene: TRBJ1-2
V gene: TRBV7-2
CDR3 protein: CASSREIGPYTF

J gene: TRBJ2-4
V gene: TRBV28
CDR3 protein: CASSLVSGSGIQYF

J gene: TRBJ1-3
V gene: TRBV6-1
CDR3 protein: CASSGPGLRSGNTIYF

J gene: TRBJ2-5
V gene: TRBV20-1
CDR3 protein: CSARREPGQGPRATPYF

J gene: TRBJ2-5
V gene: TRBV5-1
CDR3 protein: CASSLGAGEETQYF

J gene: TRBJ2-1
V gene: TRBV18
CDR3 protein: CASSQTEGHYNEQFF

J gene: TRBJ2-2
V gene: TRBV12-3/TRBV12-4
CDR3 protein: CASSFRDTDTGELFF

J gene: TRBJ1-5
V gene: TRBV20-1
CDR3 protein: CSARDPGRINQPQHF

J gene: TRBJ1-5
V gene: TRBV20-1
CDR3 protein: CSAKGRASNQPQHF

J gene: TRBJ1-2
V gene: TRBV6-1
CDR3 protein: CASTPGQEGWRHYGYTF

J gene: TRBJ2-3
V gene: TRBV19
CDR3 protein: CASTHPSTDTQYF

J gene: TRBJ2-7
V gene: TRBV9
CDR3 protein: CASSVDKGTYEQYF

J gene: TRBJ1-5
V gene: TRBV5-1
CDR3 protein: CASSTGDSSNQPQHF

J gene: TRBJ2-1
V gene: TRBV28
CDR3 protein: CASRRGTRNNEQFF

J gene: TRBJ2-7
V gene: TRBV20-1
CDR3 protein: CSATRTGGHEQYF

J gene: TRBJ2-1
V gene: TRBV12-3/TRBV12-4
CDR3 protein: CASRQTGTPSSYNEQFF

J gene: TRBJ2-3
V gene: TRBV20-1
CDR3 protein: CSARDSVHTQYF

J gene: TRBJ2-1
V gene: TRBV9
CDR3 protein: CASSGGGLAPYNEQFF

J gene: TRBJ2-5
V gene: TRBV4-2
CDR3 protein: CASSLRQGPRETQYF

J gene: TRBJ1-2
V gene: TRBV7-9
CDR3 protein: CASGISGKDYGYTF

J gene: TRBJ2-3
V gene: TRBV20-1
CDR3 protein: CSASSSGRKDTQYF